This TCR beta chain was recorded in a study of blood T cells in healthy people across ages. Regarding this clonotype: Its antigen is not identified.

Study-wide points: Expanded clonotype changes were possibly confounded by unknown donor CMV status.

A second about 7 to 11 cycle PCR used barcoded and J-beta primers. Each CDR3 protein gets one entry after TCRdb re-called the 5' RACE reads with MiXCR. The data hold about 2 million distinct CDR3 sequences, with 49% observed a single time. J lost 8 bases, V lost 4 bases, and 8 bases had no gene match. This CDR3 comprises 14 residues. CDR1 and CDR2 from the germline V gene are MDHEN and SYDVKM. This chain connects TRBV28 to TRBJ2-4; 7 positions match TRBD1. This TCR derives from a woman aged 40-49 years in good health. The sequencing input was blood. The DNA of the CDR3 is TGTGCCAGCAGTTCAGGGGGAATGGGAGACATTCAGTACTTC. It is translated as CASSSGGMGDIQYF.